The rows below give T cell receptor beta chains drawn from one sample of a study of T cell repertoires in cytomegalovirus infection. Antigens of these TCRs are unknown. TCRdb ran MiXCR on the reads and lists one entry per CDR3 protein. The table records approximately 470,000 distinct CDR3 sequences, about 42% of them present only once. The material was cultured PBMCs, obtained from culture after CMV antigen stimulation. The receptors stem from a human donor in good health (CMV status not recorded). Some clones in this sample may be carry-over from other donors' samples. The CDR3 runs from the conserved cysteine through the conserved F or W. A D gene is named only where the DNA matches it firmly. The size field is filled for only some rows; it gives once, few, many or a size class.

>TRBJ1-5|few|TRBV20-1|TRBD1
CSALKQGAWGNQPQHF
TGCAGTGCTTTAAAGCAGGGGGCATGGGGCAATCAGCCCCAGCATTTT
>TRBJ2-4|NA|TRBV7-8|TRBD1
CASSPPGQGRDIQYF
TGTGCCAGCAGCCCACCGGGACAGGGAAGGGACATTCAGTACTTC
>TRBJ1-5|NA|TRBV5-4|NA
CASSPGGADQPQQF
TGTGCCAGCAGCCCGGGGGGGGCGGATCAGCCCCAGCAGTTT
>TRBJ2-1|few|TRBV7-2|NA
CASSLDRAYEQFF
TGTGCCAGCAGCTTAGACCGGGCGTACGAGCAGTTCTTC
>TRBJ2-3|few|TRBV19|NA
CATLAYSTDTQYF
TGTGCCACCCTTGCCTATAGCACAGATACGCAGTATTTT
>TRBJ2-3|few|TRBV4-1|NA
CASSSLTSSSTDTQYF
TGCGCCAGCAGCTCACTGACTAGTTCTAGCACAGATACGCAGTATTTT
>TRBJ2-3|NA|TRBV4-1|TRBD1
CASSRGTVSDTQYF
TGCGCCAGCAGCCGGGGGACAGTTTCTGATACGCAGTATTTT
>TRBJ2-7|few|TRBV4-3|NA
CASSQVQGPKIEQYF
TGCGCCAGCAGCCAAGTTCAGGGTCCGAAAATTGAGCAGTACTTC
>TRBJ2-3|many|TRBV7-2|NA
CASSLVGVGADTQYF
TGTGCCAGCAGCTTAGTGGGAGTAGGGGCAGATACGCAGTATTTT
>TRBJ1-4|NA|TRBV7-2|NA
CASSLGGIRQAGSEKLFF
TGTGCCAGCAGCTTAGGTGGCATCAGGCAGGCCGGGTCGGAAAAACTGTTTTTT
>TRBJ2-2|few|TRBV4-1|NA
CASTLQSGPIFNTGELFF
TGCGCCAGCACCCTTCAATCCGGTCCCATCTTTAACACCGGGGAGCTGTTTTTT
>TRBJ1-2|few|TRBV20-1|NA
CSARDQDRGYGYTF
TGCAGTGCTAGAGATCAGGACAGAGGCTATGGCTACACCTTC
>TRBJ2-3|NA|TRBV27|NA
CASRPSAGDTQYF
TGTGCCAGCAGACCATCGGCCGGAGATACGCAGTATTTT
>TRBJ2-5|many|TRBV7-2|TRBD2
CASSLKGGRARETQYF
TGTGCCAGCAGCTTAAAGGGCGGGAGGGCCCGGGAGACCCAGTACTTC
>TRBJ1-5|NA|TRBV2|NA
CASSEGGGGNQPQHF
TGTGCCAGCAGTGAAGGCGGGGGGGGCAATCAGCCCCAGCATTTT
>TRBJ2-5|few|TRBV10-2|NA
CASTKKGRGVQETQYF
TGCGCCAGCACTAAGAAAGGTAGAGGGGTCCAAGAGACCCAGTACTTC
>TRBJ1-5|NA|TRBV27|TRBD1
CASSLTRTGNNQPQHF
TGTGCCAGCAGTTTAACCCGGACAGGGAACAATCAGCCCCAGCATTTT
>TRBJ1-1|NA|TRBV6-1|NA
CASSEAGTNTEAFF
TGTGCCAGCAGTGAAGCGGGGACCAACACTGAAGCTTTCTTT
>TRBJ2-1|few|TRBV24-1|NA
CATSDSLADYNEQFF
TGTGCCACCAGTGATAGTTTAGCGGACTACAATGAGCAGTTCTTC
>TRBJ1-2|NA|TRBV20-1|NA
CSASQGEGNDYGYTF
TGCAGTGCTAGTCAAGGGGAGGGAAACGACTATGGCTACACCTTC
>TRBJ1-2|few|TRBV7-8|NA
CASSQRGRNYGYTF
TGTGCCAGCAGTCAGAGGGGCAGAAACTATGGCTACACCTTC
>TRBJ2-1|NA|TRBV28|TRBD1
CASRLVGQGLRNEQFF
TGTGCCAGCAGGCTGGTGGGACAGGGGCTAAGGAATGAGCAGTTCTTC
>TRBJ2-7|NA|TRBV7-9|NA
CASSSLLGQTEQYF
TGTGCCAGCAGCTCCCTCCTCGGGCAGACCGAGCAGTACTTC
>TRBJ2-5|NA|TRBV29-1|NA
CSVNRAETQYF
TGCAGCGTAAACAGGGCGGAGACCCAGTACTTC